The 28 T cell receptor beta chains below all came from one sample that was sequenced in a study of blood T cell repertoires in COVID-19. Produced via immunoSEQ multiplex PCR; TCRdb's table is partial and in-frame only. The sample gives roughly 95,000 clones, 82% of which show up once; 18% is in the top ten. Sequences were obtained from peripheral blood. These receptors originate from a man older than 75 with acute or convalescent COVID-19.

This rearrangement joins TRBV10-1 to TRBJ2-7; 9 bases agree with TRBD2. The ends lost 3 bases at V and 2 bases at J; junction bases unmatched: 5. Per the germline V gene, CDR1 is WNHNN and CDR2 is SYGVQD (reference sequence). This CDR3 has 15 residues. The CDR3 loop is CASSEAGGFPYEQYF. CDR3 nucleotide sequence: TGCGCCAGCAGTGAAGCGGGGGGATTTCCCTACGAGCAGTACTTC.

This rearrangement joins TRBV18 to TRBJ2-5; TRBD2 might be the D (6 bases). Germline lookup yields CDR1 KGHSH and CDR2 LQKENI. V was clipped by 5 bases and J by 5 bases, with 21 bases between them. The length of the CDR3 is 16 residues. CDR3 nucleotide sequence: TGTGCCAGCTCATTGTCCGGGAGCCTGGGCGGGGAGACCCAGTACTTC. It translates to CASSLSGSLGGETQYF.

This chain connects TRBV30 to TRBJ1-3; 10 bases line up with TRBD1. V shed 5 bases and J 0 bases; nucleotides not matched to a gene: 13. The CDR3 loop spans 18 amino acids. Germline CDR1 GTSNPN, CDR2 SVGIG (reference sequence). The CDR3 DNA reads as TGTGCCTGGGCCGGGACAGGGGCGCAGAGAGGCTCTGGAAACACCATATATTTT. Translated: CAWAGTGAQRGSGNTIYF.

V usage is TRBV19 and J usage is TRBJ1-5, with D uncertain. Germline values: CDR1 LNHDA, CDR2 SQIVND (reference sequence). The CDR3 loop spans 16 amino acids. V dropped 4 bases and J dropped 0 bases, with 13 bases sitting between them. The CDR3 region has the DNA TGTGCCAGTAGTACGAGCAGGCGAGTTAGCAATCAGCCCCAGCATTTT. Its translation: CASSTSRRVSNQPQHF.

This rearrangement joins TRBV6-1 to TRBJ1-2; TRBD1 aligns across 9 bases. The ends lost 1 base at V and 1 base at J; junction bases unmatched: 4. The germline V gene has CDR1 MNHNS and CDR2 SASEGT. The length of the CDR3 is 16 residues. The CDR3 DNA is TGTGCCAGCAGTGAAGACGGACAGGGGATTAACTATGGCTACACCTTC. Translation gives CASSEDGQGINYGYTF.

The chain uses TRBV19 and TRBJ2-1; 11 bases match TRBD2. V dropped 5 bases and J dropped 4; count of bases not matched to a gene: 4. The length of the CDR3 is 15 residues. From germline, CDR1 is LNHDA and CDR2 SQIVND (reference sequence). CDR3 bases: TGTGCCAGTAGTCCTCGACTAGCGGGGTACAATGAGCAGTTCTTC. Its protein is CASSPRLAGYNEQFF.

This chain links TRBV28 with TRBJ1-1; 7 bases match TRBD1. V trimming: 7 bases; J trimming: 3 bases; junction bases outside the gene matches: 5. The germline CDR1 and CDR2 sequences are MDHEN and SYDVKM. CDR3 length: 13 residues. DNA of the CDR3: TGTGCCAGCAACACAGGGGTAGACACTGAAGCTTTCTTT. It is translated as CASNTGVDTEAFF.

A word on this clone: Other nucleotide sequences from this sample produce the same CDR3. The gene calls are TRBV18 and TRBJ1-5; 7 positions agree with TRBD1. J was trimmed by 2 bases and V by 3 bases; bases with no gene match: 1. Germline CDR1 is KGHSH and CDR2 is LQKENI. This CDR3 has 14 residues. Here the CDR3 reads CASSPGTGNQPQHF. The DNA of the CDR3 is TGTGCCAGCTCACCGGGGACAGGCAATCAGCCCCAGCATTTT. The full variable domain, its missing parts supplied by reference TRBV18 and TRBJ1-5, is NAGVMQNPRHLVRRRGQEARLRCSPMKGHSHVYWYRQLPEEGLKFMVYLQKENIIDESGMPKERFSAEFPKEGPSILRIQQVVRGDSAAYFCASSPGTGNQPQHFGDGTRLSIL.

The rearrangement links TRBV10-3 to TRBJ2-2; 7 bases line up with TRBD1. The CDR3 runs 13 residues. V shed 6 bases and J 8 bases; nucleotides not matched to a gene: 6. The germline V gene has CDR1 ENHRY and CDR2 SYGVKD. The CDR3: CAISDRDSGELFF. The CDR3 region has the DNA TGTGCCATCAGCGACAGGGATTCGGGGGAGCTGTTTTTT.

The J gene is TRBJ2-7, the V gene TRBV7-2; D might be TRBD2 (6 bases). The germline V gene has CDR1 SGHTA and CDR2 FQGNSA. The CDR3 sequence is 14 residues long. V was trimmed by 6 bases and J by 4 bases, leaving 16 bases between them. In nucleotides, the CDR3 is TGTGCCAGCAGTCCGGCACTAGCCGGTTACGAGCAGTACTTC. It is translated as CASSPALAGYEQYF.

The chain couples TRBV28 to TRBJ1-2; D unclear. The CDR3 is made up of 11 amino acids. Germline values: CDR1 MDHEN, CDR2 SYDVKM. V dropped 9 bases and J dropped 4 bases, with 9 bases sitting between them. This chain's CDR3 is CASGTAYGYTF. In DNA, the CDR3 is TGTGCCAGTGGAACAGCCTATGGCTACACCTTC.

The V and J genes are TRBV2 and TRBJ1-5; TRBD1 matches at 9 bases. Germline V gives CDR1 SNHLY, CDR2 FYNNEI. This CDR3 spans 16 amino acids. The V segment lost 4 bases and the J segment 6 bases; nucleotides outside the gene matches: 10. This CDR3 is CASSVGQGMTGQPQHF. The CDR3 nucleotides read TGTGCCAGCAGTGTGGGACAGGGTATGACCGGTCAGCCCCAGCATTTT.

The genes are TRBV11-2 and TRBJ2-1; tentative D call: TRBD2 (6 bases). From germline, CDR1 is SGHAT and CDR2 FQNNGV. The CDR3 runs to 16 residues. Trimming took 5 bases from V and 7 from J, leaving 21 bases between them. The CDR3 region is CASSPTTAVRGNEQFF. The CDR3 region has the DNA TGTGCCAGCAGCCCAACAACGGCGGTTCGGGGGAATGAGCAGTTCTTC.

The V gene is TRBV28, the J gene TRBJ2-5; the D gene is possibly TRBD1 (5 bases). Trimming took off 6 bases at V and 2 bases at J, with 19 bases between the two ends. Looked up from germline, CDR1 is MDHEN and CDR2 is SYDVKM. The CDR3 is made up of 16 amino acids. DNA for the CDR3: TGTGCCAGCAGCCTCTCTGGGCAGGGTTTGCAAGAGACCCAGTACTTC. The encoded protein is CASSLSGQGLQETQYF.

The chain couples TRBV6-2 or TRBV6-3 to TRBJ2-7; D perhaps matches TRBD2 (5 bases). The germline V and J ends were trimmed by 4 bases and 0 bases, with 19 bases remaining between them. This CDR3 spans 17 amino acids. Germline loops: CDR1 MNHEY, CDR2 SVGEGT. Here the CDR3 reads CASSFNHGRGSSYEQYF. The CDR3 DNA reads TGTGCCAGCAGTTTTAACCACGGACGGGGTAGCTCCTACGAGCAGTACTTC.

This sequence joins TRBV9 and TRBJ1-5, with no clear D. V lost 0 bases to trimming and J lost 2 bases, with 9 bases between them. Germline V gene sequence: CDR1 SGDLS, CDR2 YYNGEE. This CDR3 has 15 residues. The CDR3 loop reads CASSVGGSGNQPQHF. The CDR3 region has the DNA TGTGCCAGCAGCGTAGGAGGGTCGGGCAATCAGCCCCAGCATTTT. The entire variable domain, with the rest obtained from reference TRBV9 and TRBJ1-5, is as follows: DSGVTQTPKHLITATGQRVTLRCSPRSGDLSVYWYQQSLDQGLQFLIQYYNGEERAKGNILERFSAQQFPDLHSELNLSSLELGDSALYFCASSVGGSGNQPQHFGDGTRLSIL.

This chain uses TRBV13 with TRBJ2-7; D may be TRBD2 (6 bases). This CDR3 contains 13 residues. The V and J ends lost 5 bases and 6 bases respectively, with 14 bases between them. Per germline, CDR1 PRHDT and CDR2 FYEKMQ (reference sequence). The CDR3, as DNA: TGTGCCAGCAGCCGCGGGATCGCGAGCGAGCAGTACTTC. Protein product: CASSRGIASEQYF.

This clone showed up just a few times. This sample includes further DNA sequences coding for the same CDR3. Here the CDR3 reads CASRLGQGNQPQHF. CDR3 in DNA: TGCGCCAGCAGATTGGGACAGGGGAATCAGCCCCAGCATTTT. This chain joins TRBV10-2 and TRBJ1-5; 10 bases align to TRBD1. The CDR3 consists of 14 residues. Germline V lookup: CDR1 WSHSY, CDR2 SAAADI. The ends lost 6 bases at V and 4 bases at J; junction bases unmatched: 3.

This sequence joins TRBV27 and TRBJ2-5; TRBD1 agrees at 9 bases. The CDR3 runs 18 residues. Germline CDR1 and CDR2: MNHEY and SMNVEV (reference sequence). J was trimmed by 2 bases and V by 5 bases; bases with no gene match: 15. CDR3 protein: CASSTRTMGTGIQETQYF. DNA for the CDR3: TGTGCCAGCAGTACCCGGACGATGGGGACAGGGATACAAGAGACCCAGTACTTC.

This sequence joins TRBV7-9 and TRBJ2-1, with 8 bases lining up with TRBD1. This CDR3 contains 17 residues. Per germline, CDR1 SEHNR and CDR2 FQNEAQ (reference sequence). The junction had 16 bases not matched to a gene; V was cut back by 5 bases and J by 7 bases. Here the CDR3 DNA reads TGTGCCAGCAGCAATTCCCTTACGACAGGGGCGGGAAATGAGCAGTTCTTC. Its translation: CASSNSLTTGAGNEQFF.

This CDR3 reads CASSLDGENTEAFF. Written as DNA, the CDR3 is TGTGCCAGCAGCTTGGACGGGGAGAACACTGAAGCTTTCTTT. The chain is built from TRBV11-3 and TRBJ1-1; no firm D call. The CDR3 sequence is 14 residues long. Germline CDR1 is SGHNT and CDR2 is YENEEA. Trimming cost V 3 bases and J 1 base, with 9 bases left between them.

The chain's CDR3 is CASSQGGARAFF. The CDR3 DNA reads TGTGCCAGCAGCCAGGGGGGGGCGCGAGCTTTCTTT. The V and J genes are TRBV3-1 (or the pseudogene TRBV3-2) and TRBJ1-1; maybe TRBD1 (6 bases). Trimming stripped 3 bases from V and 10 bases from J, with 12 bases between. Germline V CDR1 and CDR2: LGHDT, YNNKEL (reference sequence). The CDR3 is 12 residues long.

J is TRBJ2-3 and V is TRBV6-6; TRBD2 aligns across 8 bases. V was pared by 7 bases and J by 0 bases, with 9 bases of the junction left unmatched. Germline CDR1 reads MNHNY; CDR2 reads SVGAGI (reference sequence). CDR3 size: 16 residues. The CDR3 region has the DNA TGTGCCAGCATAAACCGGGGGGGGAAGAGCACAGATACGCAGTATTTT. This codes for CASINRGGKSTDTQYF.

This clone was seen once. The chain carries TRBV6-5 and TRBJ1-4; 7 nucleotides align to TRBD1. Per germline, CDR1 MNHEY and CDR2 SVGAGI. CDR3 length equals 15 residues. Losses at the gene ends were 0 bases for V and 8 bases for J; bases not matched to a gene: 6. CDR3 bases: TGTGCCAGCAGTTACTCCGGCGACAGGGACGAAAAACTGTTTTTT. This sequence encodes CASSYSGDRDEKLFF.

The chain employs TRBV20-1 and TRBJ2-2, with TRBD2 matching 9 bases. This CDR3 has 17 amino acids. Germline V gene data show CDR1 as DFQATT and CDR2 as SNEGSKA (reference sequence). Losses at the gene ends were 3 bases for V and 1 base for J; bases not matched to a gene: 9. CDR3 loop: CSASDPSRGGNTGELFF. CDR3 in DNA: TGCAGTGCTAGTGATCCGTCGCGGGGGGGGAACACCGGGGAGCTGTTTTTT.

This chain connects TRBV7-2 to TRBJ1-5; TRBD1 might be the D (5 bases). Trimming pared 2 bases from V and 3 bases from J, leaving 20 bases between. CDR3 length: 18 residues. CDR1 SGHTA and CDR2 FQGNSA come from the germline V gene. CDR3: CASSLTPGWGGFNQPQHF. The DNA for the CDR3 is TGTGCCAGCAGCTTAACGCCGGGGTGGGGGGGTTTCAATCAGCCCCAGCATTTT.

In nucleotides, the CDR3 is TGTGCCAGCAGCTGGACAGCGAACACTGAAGCTTTCTTT. Amino acid sequence: CASSWTANTEAFF. V is TRBV27 and J is TRBJ1-1, with D possibly TRBD1 on 6 matching bases. V dropped 6 bases and J dropped 1 base, with 9 bases sitting between them. The CDR3 is made up of 13 amino acids. CDR1 and CDR2 from the germline V gene are MNHEY and SMNVEV (reference sequence).

The rearrangement links TRBV10-1 to TRBJ2-3, with D possibly TRBD1 on 6 matching bases. Between the trimmed V and J ends, which lost 3 bases and 0 bases, there was a span of 13 bases. CDR1 is WNHNN, CDR2 SYGVQD, per germline (reference sequence). This CDR3 contains 16 residues. CDR3 bases: TGCGCCAGCAGTGATGCCCAGGGGCTTAGCACAGATACGCAGTATTTT. Translating it yields CASSDAQGLSTDTQYF.